A single sample is the source of the 24 T cell receptor beta chains below, sequenced in a study of beta chain features in type 1 diabetes (dated by TCRdb to 2017 to 2018). Paper-wide results and their limitations: In all four CD4+ subsets, TCRB CDR3 length was moderately but significantly shorter in type 1 diabetes patients.

Library preparation employed the immunoSEQ multiplex PCR assay. The entire isolated RNA was reverse transcribed using the High Capacity cDNA Reverse Transcription Kit, and thus expressed TCRB transcripts were sequenced. Entries here come from immuneACCESS through TCRdb and include only in-frame sequences with V and J called. Some clones fail to appear in such tables; in the studies checked, an unresolved V gene covers under half of the shortfall, and the cause of the remainder is unknown. For this sample there are 300,000 to 350,000 clones; approximately 9.9% appear just once. The ten largest clones capture roughly 1% of the sample. Their antigens are not known. Sequenced: central memory CD4+ T cells from blood. These receptors all come from a man aged 25-45 years with type 1 diabetes.

The V call is TRBV29-1, the J call TRBJ2-5; weak D call: TRBD1 (5 bases). The germline V and J ends were trimmed by 1 base and 2 bases, with 14 bases remaining between them. The CDR3 loop spans 15 amino acids. Per germline, CDR1 SQVTM and CDR2 ANQGSEA. CDR3 sequence (DNA): TGCAGCGTTGAAGGTGAATCAGGGTTACAAGAGACCCAGTACTTC. It codes for CSVEGESGLQETQYF.

The chain uses TRBV7-9 and TRBJ2-7; no definite D call. The CDR3 extends over 12 amino acids. Germline V gene lookup returns CDR1 SEHNR and CDR2 FQNEAQ (reference sequence). Deletions cut 4 bases from V and 5 bases from J, with 9 bases between. The CDR3 reads CASSSWLNEQYF. CDR3 nucleotide sequence: TGTGCCAGCAGCTCCTGGCTGAACGAGCAGTACTTC. The full variable domain, with the rest looked up from reference TRBV7-9 and TRBJ2-7, is DTGVSQNPRHKITKRGQNVTFRCDPISEHNRLYWYRQTLGQGPEFLTYFQNEAQLEKSRLLSDRFSAERPKGSFSTLEIQRTEQGDSAMYLCASSSWLNEQYFGPGTRLTVT.

This clone was seen a handful of times. V is TRBV5-1 and J is TRBJ1-1, with D hard to call. V lost 1 base, J lost 1 base, and 8 bases lay in between. Germline CDR1 reads SGHRS; CDR2 reads YFSETQ. The CDR3 sequence is 14 residues long. CDR3 nucleotides: TGCGCCAGCAGCTTGCAAGAAACGAACACTGAAGCTTTCTTT. Protein sequence: CASSLQETNTEAFF.

This clone has more than one count but fewer than ten. The V and J genes are TRBV7-9 and TRBJ2-1; a weak D match, TRBD2 (5 bases). Looked up from germline, CDR1 is SEHNR and CDR2 is FQNEAQ (reference sequence). The length of the CDR3 is 13 residues. Trimming removed 8 bases from V and 0 bases from J, with 8 bases in between. CDR3: CASCSGSYNEQFF. The CDR3 DNA sequence: TGTGCCAGCTGCAGCGGCTCCTACAATGAGCAGTTCTTC.

This clone showed up just a few times. The V gene is TRBV7-9, the J gene TRBJ1-6; D gene unclear. Germline values: CDR1 SEHNR, CDR2 FQNEAQ (reference sequence). Deletions cut 7 bases from V and 9 bases from J, with 10 bases between. The CDR3 sequence is 12 residues long. CDR3 region: CASKGGGSPLHF. The CDR3 coding sequence is TGTGCCAGCAAAGGAGGTGGTTCACCCCTCCACTTT.

The chain carries TRBV9 and TRBJ2-1, with 11 positions matching TRBD2. Losses at the gene ends were 4 bases for V and 9 bases for J; bases not matched to a gene: 12. CDR1 and CDR2 from the germline V gene are SGDLS and YYNGEE. The CDR3 is 16 residues long. Written as DNA, the CDR3 is TGTGCCAGCAGCAAACTAGCGGGGGCCCCAGGGGGTGAGCAGTTCTTC. Encoded protein: CASSKLAGAPGGEQFF.

This clone was observed a few times. This chain links TRBV30 with TRBJ2-6, with a weak D call TRBD2 (6 bases). The CDR3 runs 20 residues. V was clipped by 5 bases and J by 4 bases, with 30 bases between them. Germline V lookup: CDR1 GTSNPN, CDR2 SVGIG (reference sequence). In DNA, the CDR3 is TGTGCCTGGCGCGGGAATTACGGGCCAGGGCCCCGGGGGGGGGCCAACGTCCTGACTTTC. It specifies CAWRGNYGPGPRGGANVLTF.

The sample holds a few counts of this clone. The V call is TRBV29-1, the J call TRBJ1-1, with a tentative D call TRBD1 (6 bases). Germline-derived CDR1 and CDR2 are SQVTM and ANQGSEA. The CDR3 contains 13 residues. Between the trimmed V and J ends, which lost 4 bases and 1 base, there was a span of 10 bases. In DNA form, the CDR3 reads TGCAGCGTTGTGGACAGCGAGAACACTGAAGCTTTCTTT. Its protein is CSVVDSENTEAFF.

This clone was counted only a few times. The chain is built from TRBV25-1 and TRBJ1-2; 8 nucleotides match TRBD1. CDR3 size: 13 residues. V was pared by 5 bases and J by 2 bases, with 1 base of the junction left unmatched. CDR1 is MGHDK and CDR2 is SYGVNS in the germline V gene. CDR3 sequence: CASSRTGNYGYTF. CDR3 DNA sequence: TGTGCCAGCAGTAGGACAGGGAACTATGGCTACACCTTC.

In its sample, this clone was seen a few times. J is TRBJ1-5 and V is TRBV28; 8 bases are a match to TRBD1. CDR3 size: 15 residues. Germline assignment: CDR1 MDHEN and CDR2 SYDVKM. J gave up 11 bases and V 6 bases, and 15 bases lay outside the gene matches. The CDR3 sequence is CASRGGDRPGGAQHF. For the CDR3, the DNA is TGTGCCAGCAGGGGTGGGGACAGGCCCGGGGGAGCCCAGCATTTT.

This chain links TRBV9 with TRBJ2-2, with 7 bases lining up with TRBD1. Germline loops: CDR1 SGDLS, CDR2 YYNGEE. This CDR3 has 14 residues. The junction had 4 bases not matched to a gene; V was cut back by 5 bases and J by 3 bases. CDR3 nucleotides: TGTGCCAGCAGTGCGACAGGGTACACCGGGGAGCTGTTTTTT. Amino acids: CASSATGYTGELFF.

This clone was found a few times. The chain links TRBV7-9 to TRBJ2-2, with 14 bases matching TRBD2. The V segment lost 4 bases and the J segment 5 bases; nucleotides outside the gene matches: 3. Germline CDR1 SEHNR, CDR2 FQNEAQ (reference sequence). This CDR3 region has 16 residues. Written as DNA, the CDR3 is TGTGCCAGCAGCTCCCGGACTAGCGGGGGGACCGGGGAGCTGTTTTTT. This codes for CASSSRTSGGTGELFF.

This clone has more than one count but fewer than ten. This chain links TRBV7-9 with TRBJ1-1, with D maybe TRBD1 (5 bases). From germline, CDR1 is SEHNR and CDR2 FQNEAQ (reference sequence). The CDR3 totals 14 residues. The V end lost 3 bases, the J end lost 5 bases, and 13 bases lay between the germline ends. The CDR3 DNA is TGTGCCAGCAGCTTCTCTCAGGGTGGAACTGAAGCTTTCTTT. Its translation: CASSFSQGGTEAFF.

This clone was seen more than once but under ten times. V gene TRBV6-5 combines with J gene TRBJ2-7, with D possibly being TRBD1 (6 bases). The CDR3 sequence is 12 residues long. Germline V gene data show CDR1 as MNHEY and CDR2 as SVGAGI. The CDR3 DNA reads TGTACTAAAGGGGGTAGTTGCTACGAGCAGTACTTC. Amino acids: CTKGGSCYEQYF.

The gene calls are TRBV5-6 and TRBJ1-2; 10 bases match TRBD1. Germline V lookup: CDR1 SGHDT, CDR2 YYEEEE. J lost 4 bases, V lost 4 bases, and 10 bases had no gene match. The CDR3 totals 16 residues. CDR3 loop: CASSPGTGEFFYGYTF. DNA of the CDR3: TGTGCCAGCAGCCCCGGGACAGGGGAATTTTTCTATGGCTACACCTTC.

This chain uses TRBV2 with TRBJ2-2; 7 bases match TRBD1. Germline loops: CDR1 SNHLY, CDR2 FYNNEI. The length of the CDR3 is 15 residues. Trimming cost V 6 bases and J 5 bases; bases outside gene matches: 9. CDR3: CASSSTTGRTGELFF. The CDR3 DNA sequence: TGTGCCAGCAGCTCCACGACAGGGAGAACCGGGGAGCTGTTTTTT.

This clone has only a few counts. The rearrangement links TRBV30 to TRBJ2-7, with a weak D call TRBD1 (6 bases). Germline V gene sequence: CDR1 GTSNPN, CDR2 SVGIG (reference sequence). The V end was cut by 2 bases, the J end by 5 bases, with 13 bases between. CDR3 length: 13 residues. This CDR3 is CAWSSRTVDEQYF. CDR3 nucleotide sequence: TGTGCCTGGAGTTCCAGGACAGTCGACGAGCAGTACTTC.

This clone was found a few times. The chain employs TRBV7-2 and TRBJ1-5; 9 positions match TRBD1. This CDR3 region has 14 residues. J lost 7 bases, V lost 1 base, and 2 bases had no gene match. Germline V gives CDR1 SGHTA, CDR2 FQGNSA. The CDR3 region has the DNA TGTGCCAGCAGCTTAGGGACAGGGGTACAGCCCCAGCATTTT. This sequence encodes CASSLGTGVQPQHF.

The chain carries TRBV28 and TRBJ1-3, with 7 bases matching TRBD1. The CDR3 has 16 residues. The germline gives CDR1 MDHEN, CDR2 SYDVKM. V lost 5 bases, J lost 4 bases, and 11 bases stayed unmatched. CDR3 protein: CASSASDRVTGNTIYF. In DNA form, the CDR3 reads TGTGCCAGCAGTGCGTCCGACAGGGTAACGGGAAACACCATATATTTT.

This clone came up a few times. V gene TRBV5-8 combines with J gene TRBJ2-7; a weak D match, TRBD2 (5 bases). The CDR3 sequence is 16 residues long. CDR1 is SGHTS, CDR2 YDEGEE, per germline. V was cut by 4 bases and J by 1 base, with 18 bases left in between. The CDR3 is CASSEGLRTRSYEQYF. Written as DNA, the CDR3 is TGTGCCAGCAGCGAGGGCTTGAGGACGCGATCCTACGAGCAGTACTTC.

V gene TRBV20-1 combines with J gene TRBJ1-2; D is uncertain. V was shortened by 3 bases and J by 7 bases, with 9 bases between the two germline ends. This CDR3 comprises 11 residues. CDR1 is DFQATT and CDR2 is SNEGSKA in the germline V gene (reference sequence). The CDR3 nucleotides read TGCAGTGCTAGGTCGGGGATTGGCTACACCTTC. Residues: CSARSGIGYTF.

This clone was counted between two and nine times. The DNA of the CDR3 is TGTGCCAGTAGTATGGGACTAGCGGATACGCAGTATTTT. It codes for CASSMGLADTQYF. The chain joins TRBV19 to TRBJ2-3; 10 positions agree with TRBD2. The J segment lost 6 bases and the V segment lost 3 bases, leaving 0 bases of the junction unmatched. There are 13 residues in the CDR3. Germline V gene lookup returns CDR1 LNHDA and CDR2 SQIVND (reference sequence).

The table lists this clone with a few counts. This chain connects TRBV19 to TRBJ1-1; 7 bases fit TRBD1. This CDR3 has 13 residues. Germline values: CDR1 LNHDA, CDR2 SQIVND (reference sequence). The V gene end was trimmed by 6 bases and the J gene end by 5 bases; junction bases not matched to a gene: 6. In DNA, the CDR3 is TGTGCCAGTAGCACAGGGGTAGGTACTGAAGCTTTCTTT. It translates to CASSTGVGTEAFF. The whole variable domain, filled in from reference TRBV19 and TRBJ1-1, reads DGGITQSPKYLFRKEGQNVTLSCEQNLNHDAMYWYRQDPGQGLRLIYYSQIVNDFQKGDIAEGYSVSREKKESFPLTVTSAQKNPTAFYLCASSTGVGTEAFFGQGTRLTVV.

The J gene is TRBJ1-1, the V gene TRBV23-1; D gene ambiguous. TRBV23-1 is reported as an ORF; its role is uncertain. The CDR3 spans 13 residues. V was clipped by 2 bases and J by 1 base, with 5 bases between them. The DNA of the CDR3 is TGCGCCAGCAGTCAACACAGGAACACTGAAGCTTTCTTT. As protein: CASSQHRNTEAFF.